The 7 T cell receptor beta chains presented below share a single source sample, sequenced in a study of graft-versus-host responses after intestinal transplantation. Some clones are missing from TCRdb's copy, which holds only in-frame ones; the method was immunoSEQ multiplex PCR. Seen here are tens of thousands of clones, roughly 91% observed once, and the top ten hold about 0.1%. The antigens for these receptors are not known. This sample comprised unstimulated CD4+ T cells sorted from spleen or lymph node cells, obtained before intestinal transplant. The receptors here all came from a human donor who received an intestinal transplant.

The chain couples TRBV9 to TRBJ2-1, with TRBD1 matching 10 bases. J was trimmed by 3 bases and V by 0 bases; bases with no gene match: 3. The CDR3 covers 16 residues. Germline-derived CDR1 and CDR2 are SGDLS and YYNGEE. As DNA, the CDR3 is TGTGCCAGCAGCGTAGACGGGGACAGGGGCTACAATGAGCAGTTCTTC. The encoded protein is CASSVDGDRGYNEQFF. Full variable domain (rest looked up from reference TRBV9 and TRBJ2-1): DSGVTQTPKHLITATGQRVTLRCSPRSGDLSVYWYQQSLDQGLQFLIQYYNGEERAKGNILERFSAQQFPDLHSELNLSSLELGDSALYFCASSVDGDRGYNEQFFGPGTRLTVL.

The V and J genes are TRBV2 and TRBJ1-6, with a weak D call TRBD1 (5 bases). Per germline, CDR1 SNHLY and CDR2 FYNNEI. V was pared by 2 bases and J by 6 bases, with 20 bases between. The CDR3 is 18 residues long. CDR3 DNA sequence: TGTGCCAGCAGTGAACCATCGCCGGGGGTTGGGAGTAATTCACCCCTCCACTTT. This translates into CASSEPSPGVGSNSPLHF.

The chain has TRBV30 and TRBJ1-6; D possibly corresponds to TRBD1 (6 bases). The CDR3 totals 16 residues. V was pared by 0 bases and J by 7 bases, with 16 bases between. Germline V lookup: CDR1 GTSNPN, CDR2 SVGIG (reference sequence). The CDR3 region is CAWSVLHRDENSPLHF. The CDR3 DNA follows: TGTGCCTGGAGTGTACTGCACAGGGACGAGAATTCACCCCTCCACTTT.

The chain joins TRBV7-2 to TRBJ2-1, with TRBD2 matching 12 bases. Germline loops: CDR1 SGHTA, CDR2 FQGNSA. V lost 5 bases and J lost 3; bases outside the gene matches: 2. The CDR3 contains 15 residues. Here the CDR3 DNA reads TGTGCCAGCAGCCGGACTAGCGGGGTCTACAATGAGCAGTTCTTC. It specifies CASSRTSGVYNEQFF.

The V and J genes are TRBV5-1 and TRBJ1-5; 10 bases are shared with TRBD1. The CDR3 is 14 amino acids. With V trimmed by 4 bases and J by 5 bases, 3 bases remained unmatched. CDR1 is SGHRS, CDR2 YFSETQ, per germline. CDR3 bases: TGCGCCAGCAGCCCCGGACAGGGGGATCAGCCCCAGCATTTT. It codes for CASSPGQGDQPQHF.

This sequence joins TRBV2 and TRBJ1-1; no clear D. The germline CDR1 and CDR2 sequences are SNHLY and FYNNEI. V was pared by 4 bases and J by 0 bases, with 9 bases between. The CDR3 totals 14 residues. The CDR3 sequence: CASSGRRMNTEAFF. The CDR3 region has the DNA TGTGCCAGCAGTGGTCGCAGGATGAACACTGAAGCTTTCTTT.

The CDR3 is CAWNQGGAVEFF. The CDR3 nucleotides are TGTGCCTGGAATCAAGGGGGCGCGGTTGAGTTCTTC. J is TRBJ2-1 and V is TRBV30; the match to TRBD1 covers 7 bases. V dropped 4 bases and J dropped 14; count of bases not matched to a gene: 11. The CDR3 sequence is 12 residues long. Germline values: CDR1 GTSNPN, CDR2 SVGIG (reference sequence).